This section outlines one T cell receptor beta chain sequence together with its context. Study processing details: Nucleated cell counts were estimated from reference gene primer amplification. Clones were sequenced by immunoSEQ multiplex PCR, and TCRdb holds only the in-frame ones, with some missing. D and trimming were read from the DNA, whereas the V and J calls and clone size are those reported in that table. The profile covers about 110,000 clones, with 88% appearing a single time and 2% to 3% taken by the ten largest. The CDR3 runs 13 residues. V lost 3 bases to trimming and J lost 6 bases, with 10 bases between them. The germline V gene has CDR1 SGDLS and CDR2 YYNGEE. This sample is drawn from a study of blood T cell repertoires in COVID-19. Whole-study context: The United States, Italy and Spain were the sources of the acute and convalescent COVID-19 samples. T cells, B-cell-depleted T cells, or PBMCs supplied cDNA or gDNA.

The sample consisted of peripheral blood. V usage is TRBV9 and J usage is TRBJ1-5; D call uncertain. The TCR sequence derives from a human donor in a cohort sampled during active COVID-19. Here the CDR3 reads CASSAIGGQPQHF. The CDR3 DNA sequence: TGTGCCAGCAGCGCTATCGGAGGTCAGCCCCAGCATTTT.